The 30 T cell receptor beta chains in this list originate from one sample, sequenced in a study of CDR3 diversity in severe acne. TCRdb fed the PCR reads into MiXCR, producing one record per CDR3 protein. The sample lists 90,000 or so distinct CDR3 sequences; around 50% were seen once. Specimen: blood. The source is a male donor in good health, serving as a control.

This chain uses TRBV18 with TRBJ1-1; unclear D gene. V lost 1 base to trimming and J lost 1 base, with 10 bases between them. In germline, CDR1 is KGHSH, CDR2 LQKENI. The CDR3 totals 15 residues. The CDR3 sequence: CASSPLGRSNTEAFF. DNA of the CDR3: TGTGCCAGCTCACCACTGGGCAGATCGAACACTGAAGCTTTCTTT.

This clonotype was seen a handful of times. The chain joins TRBV13 to TRBJ1-1, with D possibly TRBD1 on 5 matching bases. The V gene lost 0 bases and the J gene lost 1 base, with 9 bases spanning the gap. Germline V gene lookup returns CDR1 PRHDT and CDR2 FYEKMQ (reference sequence). This CDR3 has 15 amino acids. Written as DNA, the CDR3 is TGTGCCAGCAGCTTAGGGGGGGAGGGGAACACTGAAGCTTTCTTT. It encodes CASSLGGEGNTEAFF.

The rearrangement uses TRBV29-1 and TRBJ1-6; 7 positions match TRBD1. Unmatched junction bases numbered 18, after V lost 7 bases and J lost 9 bases. CDR1 and CDR2 (germline): SQVTM, ANQGSEA. This CDR3 region has 16 residues. The CDR3 DNA reads TGCAGCGCCACGGACAGGAGAGGGGATATTGGTTCACCCCTCCACTTT. It encodes CSATDRRGDIGSPLHF.

The chain uses TRBV2 and TRBJ1-2; D gene uncertain. The germline CDR1 and CDR2 sequences are SNHLY and FYNNEI. The CDR3 has 13 amino acids. V lost 9 bases and J lost 2, with 13 bases in between. The CDR3 is CARSTRINYGYTF. The CDR3 DNA follows: TGTGCCAGGTCGACCAGGATAAACTATGGCTACACCTTC. Based on the CDR3 plus reference TRBV2 and TRBJ1-2, the full variable domain is EPEVTQTPSHQVTQMGQEVILRCVPISNHLYFYWYRQILGQKVEFLVSFYNNEISEKSEIFDDQFSVERPDGSNFTLKIRSTKLEDSAMYFCARSTRINYGYTFGSGTRLTVV.

This clonotype came up many times. CDR3 residues: CASSFLGQPQHF. CDR3 bases: TGTGCCAGCAGCTTTTTAGGTCAGCCCCAGCATTTT. The chain joins TRBV5-8 to TRBJ1-5; D gene ambiguous. Trimming took off 2 bases at V and 6 bases at J, with 6 bases between the two ends. This CDR3 region has 12 residues. CDR1 is SGHTS, CDR2 YDEGEE, per germline. Looking up the rest from reference TRBV5-8 and TRBJ1-5 gives the full variable domain: EAGVTQSPTHLIKTRGQQATLRCSPISGHTSVYWYQQALGLGLQFLLWYDEGEERNRGNFPPRFSGRQFPNYSSELNVNALELEDSALYLCASSFLGQPQHFGDGTRLSIL.

This clonotype was seen many times. The genes are TRBV5-1 and TRBJ2-5, with D perhaps TRBD1 or TRBD2 (5 bases each). V was cut by 0 bases and J by 1 base, with 10 bases left in between. The CDR3 is 15 residues long. Germline assignment: CDR1 SGHRS and CDR2 YFSETQ. The CDR3, as DNA: TGCGCCAGCAGCTTGGCTTCGGGGCTCCAAGAGACCCAGTACTTC. It yields the protein CASSLASGLQETQYF.

This clonotype is medium-sized by share. This sequence joins TRBV7-3 and TRBJ1-1; D uncertain. Germline V gene sequence: CDR1 SGHTA, CDR2 FQGTGA. The CDR3 length is 13 residues. The V end lost 4 bases, the J end lost 1 base, and 7 bases lay between the germline ends. The CDR3 nucleotides read TGTGCCAGCAGCTCCGGGTCGAACACTGAAGCTTTCTTT. Translation gives CASSSGSNTEAFF.

A note on this clonotype: A much larger clone differs from this one at a single base, so this may be a read error. The chain has TRBV19 and TRBJ1-5, with 7 bases fitting TRBD1. This CDR3 comprises 16 residues. Germline assignment: CDR1 LNHDA and CDR2 SQIVND (reference sequence). The ends lost 11 bases at V and 0 bases at J; junction bases unmatched: 13. The CDR3 DNA sequence: TGTGCCGGCGAACTGGGACAGTCCTATAGCAATCAGCCCCAGCATTTT. It specifies CAGELGQSYSNQPQHF.

The chain is built from TRBV6-4 and TRBJ2-3; D possibly corresponds to TRBD2 (6 bases). V dropped 2 bases and J dropped 10 bases, with 7 bases sitting between them. Germline V lookup: CDR1 MRHNA, CDR2 SNTAGT. The CDR3 is 11 residues long. CDR3 bases: TGTGCCAGCAGTGACGCGGGACCGCAGTATTTT. Translating it yields CASSDAGPQYF.

About this clonotype: One end of the junction fails to match germline, which may point to a read error. V gene TRBV12-3 or TRBV12-4 combines with J gene TRBJ2-3; TRBD2 aligns across 7 bases. The CDR3 totals 14 residues. This CDR3 is CASRLAGPTDTQYF. The CDR3 DNA follows: TGTGCCAGCAGATTAGCGGGTCCCACAGATACGCAGTATTTT.

The rearrangement links TRBV7-2 to TRBJ1-2; D might be TRBD1 (6 bases). The CDR3 totals 14 residues. V was shortened by 5 bases and J by 3 bases, with 13 bases between the two germline ends. In germline, CDR1 is SGHTA, CDR2 FQGNSA. CDR3 loop: CASSQGYSYYGYTF. The CDR3 DNA is TGTGCCAGCAGCCAGGGGTATTCGTACTATGGCTACACCTTC.

A remark on this clonotype: The conserved closing phenylalanine or tryptophan is absent in this CDR3, likely reflecting a read error. This chain uses TRBV5-1 with TRBJ2-1; TRBD1 or TRBD2 may be the D gene (5 bases each). V lost 4 bases to trimming and J lost 3 bases, with 11 bases between them. CDR3 length: 14 residues. The germline V gene encodes CDR1 SGHRS and CDR2 YFSETQ. CDR3 nucleotides: TGCGCCAGCAGCACCGGGACGGTCTACAATGAGCAGTTCCTC. It encodes CASSTGTVYNEQFL.

There are many counts of this clonotype. The gene calls are TRBV29-1 and TRBJ1-4; D possibly corresponds to TRBD1 (5 bases). The length of the CDR3 is 14 residues. V was pared by 4 bases and J by 6 bases, with 15 bases between. The V gene's germline CDR1 is SQVTM and CDR2 ANQGSEA. CDR3 sequence (DNA): TGCAGCGTTGTAAGGGGCCAGGGAGATGAAAAACTGTTTTTT. It yields the protein CSVVRGQGDEKLFF.

The chain combines TRBV7-3 with TRBJ2-1; TRBD2 aligns across 9 bases. The CDR3 is made up of 14 amino acids. The V gene's germline CDR1 is SGHTA and CDR2 FQGTGA. Losses at the gene ends were 2 bases for V and 9 bases for J; bases not matched to a gene: 5. CDR3 bases: TGTGCCAGCAGCTTACTAGCGGGACTCAGTGAGCAGTTCTTC. Its translation: CASSLLAGLSEQFF.

The chain recombines TRBV6-1 with TRBJ2-7; the match to TRBD2 covers 10 bases. This CDR3 is 13 amino acids long. Germline values: CDR1 MNHNS, CDR2 SASEGT. CDR3 amino acids: CAGRLAGVYEQYF. In DNA, the CDR3 is TGTGCTGGCCGGCTAGCGGGAGTTTACGAGCAGTACTTC.

This clonotype was observed many times. The V call is TRBV30, the J call TRBJ2-5, with 9 bases matching TRBD1. The V gene's germline CDR1 is GTSNPN and CDR2 SVGIG (reference sequence). Trimming cost V 4 bases and J 5 bases; bases outside gene matches: 8. The CDR3 sequence is 14 residues long. The CDR3 DNA reads TGTGCCTGGATCCCGACAGGGGGATGGGAGACCCAGTACTTC. Its protein is CAWIPTGGWETQYF.

The V gene is TRBV4-1, the J gene TRBJ1-4; D may be TRBD1 (5 bases). The CDR3 totals 15 residues. Germline V lookup: CDR1 MGHRA, CDR2 YSYEKL. The V gene lost 1 base and the J gene lost 8 bases, with 14 bases spanning the gap. The CDR3 reads CASSQVSGFREKLFF. For the CDR3, the DNA is TGCGCCAGCAGCCAAGTGTCAGGGTTCCGGGAAAAACTGTTTTTT.

This clonotype was counted many times. The rearrangement uses TRBV30 and TRBJ1-3; 7 bases fit TRBD1. The CDR3 contains 16 residues. Unmatched junction bases numbered 7, after V lost 2 bases and J lost 0 bases. Germline assignment: CDR1 GTSNPN and CDR2 SVGIG (reference sequence). This chain's CDR3 is CAWSPRTGFSGNTIYF. CDR3 coding DNA: TGTGCCTGGAGTCCCCGGACAGGCTTCTCTGGAAACACCATATATTTT.

V is TRBV6-5 and J is TRBJ2-5, with TRBD2 matching 14 bases. Germline V gene sequence: CDR1 MNHEY, CDR2 SVGAGI. This CDR3 has 15 residues. V gave up 7 bases and J gave up 5 bases; unmatched junction bases: 6. The CDR3 reads CASTPGTSGSETQYF. CDR3 bases: TGTGCCAGCACCCCCGGGACTAGCGGGAGTGAGACCCAGTACTTC.

The chain joins TRBV20-1 to TRBJ1-1; D call uncertain. CDR1 is DFQATT and CDR2 is SNEGSKA in the germline V gene (reference sequence). This CDR3 has 14 amino acids. Trimming pared 3 bases from V and 4 bases from J, leaving 15 bases between. The CDR3 DNA reads as TGCAGTGCTAGGAGGAGCAATCAGCCCACTGAAGCTTTCTTT. Protein sequence: CSARRSNQPTEAFF.

The table lists this clonotype with many counts. CDR3 sequence reads: CATSGKSEAFF. The CDR3 nucleotides are TGTGCCACCAGTGGTAAGTCTGAAGCTTTCTTT. The chain joins TRBV24-1 to TRBJ1-1, with no clear D. The CDR3 spans 11 residues. Trimming removed 5 bases at V and 6 bases at J, with 6 bases between. CDR1 is KGHDR and CDR2 is SFDVKD in the germline V gene.

This clonotype was seen just once. The J gene is TRBJ1-2, the V gene TRBV7-6; D is ambiguous. V was shortened by 1 base and J by 5 bases, with 11 bases between the two germline ends. The CDR3 length is 14 residues. Germline assignment: CDR1 SGHVS and CDR2 FNYEAQ. The chain's CDR3 is CASSLDKVVYGYTF. CDR3 nucleotides: TGTGCCAGCAGCTTAGACAAGGTGGTGTATGGCTACACCTTC.

This clonotype was picked up a small number of times. The chain employs TRBV7-9 and TRBJ1-5, with no clear D. In germline, CDR1 is SEHNR, CDR2 FQNEAQ (reference sequence). The CDR3 is 14 residues long. Trimming left V 5 bases short and J 7 bases short, with 15 bases between. The CDR3 DNA follows: TGTGCCAGCAGCGCCGAGGGATCGGGGCAGCCCCAGCATTTT. Translation: CASSAEGSGQPQHF.

This chain uses TRBV7-2 with TRBJ2-7, with 7 bases matching TRBD1. The junction had 13 bases not matched to a gene; V was cut back by 11 bases and J by 6 bases. Germline V CDR1 and CDR2: SGHTA, FQGNSA. The CDR3 spans 13 residues. DNA of the CDR3: TGTGCCTGGAGCCGACAGGGTTTGAGCGAGCAGTACTTC. Translated, it gives CAWSRQGLSEQYF.

This sequence joins TRBV7-3 and TRBJ2-2, with TRBD2 matching 11 bases. Germline lookup yields CDR1 SGHTA and CDR2 FQGTGA. This CDR3 is 19 amino acids long. Trimming removed 3 bases from V and 3 bases from J; junction bases left unmatched: 12. The CDR3 DNA is TGTGCCAGCAGCTTGGAACTAGCGGGAGCGTGGGCGGACACCGGGGAGCTGTTTTTT. Translation: CASSLELAGAWADTGELFF.

The chain uses TRBV20-1 and TRBJ2-7, with 10 bases matching TRBD1. V lost 4 bases and J lost 3; bases outside the gene matches: 6. Germline-derived CDR1 and CDR2 are DFQATT and SNEGSKA (reference sequence). The CDR3 covers 14 residues. DNA for the CDR3: TGCAGTGCTACAACCGGGACAGGGGACTACGAGCAGTACTTC. Translated, it gives CSATTGTGDYEQYF.

This chain joins TRBV7-9 and TRBJ2-7, with D hard to call. Germline assignment: CDR1 SEHNR and CDR2 FQNEAQ (reference sequence). This CDR3 contains 14 residues. Trimming pared 1 base from V and 4 bases from J, leaving 11 bases between. CDR3 amino acids: CASSLDGQRYEQYF. Written as DNA, the CDR3 is TGTGCCAGCAGCTTAGATGGCCAAAGGTACGAGCAGTACTTC.

The V and J genes are TRBV20-1 and TRBJ1-1; TRBD1 matches 11 bases. V trimming: 5 bases; J trimming: 11 bases; junction bases outside the gene matches: 10. The CDR3 has 13 amino acids. Germline CDR1 is DFQATT and CDR2 is SNEGSKA (reference sequence). In DNA form, the CDR3 reads TGCAGTGCTCCTGGACAGGGGGCCTCGGTGGCTTTCTTT. Translating gives CSAPGQGASVAFF.

Sample share makes this clonotype large. The chain has TRBV20-1 and TRBJ2-7; 8 positions match TRBD1. CDR1 DFQATT and CDR2 SNEGSKA come from the germline V gene (reference sequence). CDR3 length equals 17 residues. The ends lost 0 bases at V and 4 bases at J; junction bases unmatched: 14. This chain's CDR3 is CSARDGQGASEWYEQYF. In DNA form, the CDR3 reads TGCAGTGCTAGAGATGGACAGGGAGCGTCCGAATGGTACGAGCAGTACTTC.

This clonotype was recorded a few times. J is TRBJ1-1 and V is TRBV2, with a possible D match to TRBD1 (5 bases). Germline-derived CDR1 and CDR2 are SNHLY and FYNNEI. The CDR3 length is 14 residues. The V end was cut by 9 bases, the J end by 11 bases, with 25 bases between. The CDR3 spells CARLTAGTSGRAFF. CDR3 bases: TGTGCCAGACTGACGGCGGGGACCTCCGGTCGGGCTTTCTTT.